The 18 T cell receptor beta chains below come from one sample, sequenced in a study of T cell repertoires in cytomegalovirus infection. Each CDR3 protein gets one entry after TCRdb re-called the reads with MiXCR. The repertoire includes under 150,000 distinct CDR3 sequences, 8.8% of them detected once, and over 9.5% sits in the top ten. Sample: PBMCs. The receptors derive from a human donor in good health (CMV status not recorded). Some clones in this sample may be carry-over from other donors' samples.

This clonotype was detected a few times. The chain combines TRBV5-8 with TRBJ1-1; D is ambiguous. The CDR3 consists of 13 residues. V lost 2 bases and J 3 bases, leaving 8 bases between the germline ends. Per germline, CDR1 SGHTS and CDR2 YDEGEE. The CDR3 region has the DNA TGTGCCAGCAGCTTTGCAACCTACACTGAAGCTTTCTTT. Protein sequence: CASSFATYTEAFF.

This clonotype was counted many times. V is TRBV5-1 and J is TRBJ2-1, with TRBD2 matching 7 bases. V trimming: 0 bases; J trimming: 2 bases; junction bases outside the gene matches: 5. Germline V gene lookup returns CDR1 SGHRS and CDR2 YFSETQ. CDR3 length: 16 amino acids. CDR3 nucleotides: TGCGCCAGCAGCTTGGATGGGGGGGGGGCCTACAATGAGCAGTTCTTC. Amino acids: CASSLDGGGAYNEQFF.

This clonotype showed up many times. The genes are TRBV6-8 and TRBJ2-1; TRBD2 matches 7 bases. After removal of 0 bases from V and 2 bases from J, the junction contained 7 bases not matched to a gene. CDR3 length: 17 residues. In germline, CDR1 is MNHGY, CDR2 SAAAGT. CDR3 nucleotide sequence: TGTGCCAGCAGTTACTCGAATGGGGGAGGGACCTACAATGAGCAGTTCTTC. As protein: CASSYSNGGGTYNEQFF.

This clonotype was observed many times. CDR3 nucleotides: TGTGCCTGGAGTGTTTCGGAGGGTTGGCACACTGAAGCTTTCTTT. The encoded protein is CAWSVSEGWHTEAFF. The V call is TRBV30, the J call TRBJ1-1; D is unclear. This CDR3 is 15 amino acids long. Germline values: CDR1 GTSNPN, CDR2 SVGIG (reference sequence). Trimming shortened V by 0 bases and J by 3 bases, and 14 bases separated the two germline ends.

The table lists this clonotype with many counts. This chain joins TRBV7-9 and TRBJ2-7; D may be TRBD1 (6 bases). Germline CDR1 and CDR2: SEHNR and FQNEAQ (reference sequence). Trimming removed 5 bases from V and 3 bases from J, with 20 bases in between. The CDR3 consists of 16 residues. The CDR3 spells CASSPQGGGSDYEQYF. The CDR3 DNA reads as TGTGCCAGCAGCCCGCAGGGTGGGGGCTCGGACTACGAGCAGTACTTC.

This clonotype has at least ten counts. The gene calls are TRBV2 and TRBJ1-2; D not certain. The germline CDR1 and CDR2 sequences are SNHLY and FYNNEI. V shed 1 base and J shed 3 bases, with 12 bases lying between them. This CDR3 is built from 15 residues. CDR3 DNA sequence: TGTGCCAGCAGTGAAGGAGGGCTTGCTGACTATGGCTACACCTTC. Translation: CASSEGGLADYGYTF.

The table lists this clonotype with many counts. The V and J genes are TRBV9 and TRBJ1-1; TRBD1 aligns across 9 bases. CDR3 size: 15 residues. V lost 4 bases, J lost 4 bases, and 8 bases stayed unmatched. Germline loops: CDR1 SGDLS, CDR2 YYNGEE. This chain's CDR3 is CASSLQGAAPTEAFF. CDR3 DNA: TGTGCCAGCAGCTTACAGGGGGCTGCCCCCACTGAAGCTTTCTTT.

In this sample, this clonotype turned up many times. The V call is TRBV20-1, the J call TRBJ2-5; D remains unclear. The CDR3 sequence is 11 residues long. Trimming removed 6 bases from V and 3 bases from J, with 8 bases in between. Germline V gene data show CDR1 as DFQATT and CDR2 as SNEGSKA (reference sequence). The CDR3 nucleotides read TGCAGTGCCCAAAGGGAAGAGACCCAGTACTTC. It codes for CSAQREETQYF.

CDR3 DNA: TGCGCCAGCAGCTTGGAGGGGGCGACGAACACCGGGGAGCTGTTTTTT. Its translation: CASSLEGATNTGELFF. The J gene is TRBJ2-2, the V gene TRBV5-1, with 7 bases aligning to TRBD1. Germline CDR1 reads SGHRS; CDR2 reads YFSETQ. V dropped 0 bases and J dropped 0; count of bases not matched to a gene: 2. The CDR3 length is 16 residues.

This clonotype was counted many times. The chain is built from TRBV23-1 and TRBJ1-3; the D is unclear. TRBV23-1 is an ORF; its function is uncertain. The CDR3 length is 13 residues. V lost 0 bases and J 5 bases, leaving 5 bases between the germline ends. The CDR3 here is CASSQSQRNTIYF. In DNA, the CDR3 is TGCGCCAGCAGTCAATCTCAACGAAACACCATATATTTT.

The chain combines TRBV9 with TRBJ2-3, with D maybe TRBD1 (6 bases). V was clipped by 6 bases and J by 6 bases, with 17 bases between them. Germline V lookup: CDR1 SGDLS, CDR2 YYNGEE. The CDR3 loop spans 14 amino acids. The CDR3 DNA sequence: TGTGCCAGCACCCAGGGGAGCAACCGGGATACGCAGTATTTT. Its protein product is CASTQGSNRDTQYF.

The CDR3 sequence: CSARPQPNKNTEAFF. CDR3 bases: TGCAGTGCTAGGCCCCAGCCGAATAAGAACACTGAAGCTTTCTTT. This sequence joins TRBV20-1 and TRBJ1-1; D is unresolved. In germline, CDR1 is DFQATT, CDR2 SNEGSKA (reference sequence). Trimming cost V 3 bases and J 1 base, with 15 bases left between them. The CDR3 is made up of 15 amino acids.

At least ten counts were recorded for this clonotype. The chain links TRBV7-3 to TRBJ2-5; D is perhaps TRBD1 (6 bases). This CDR3 region has 14 residues. Germline lookup yields CDR1 SGHTA and CDR2 FQGTGA. V was cut by 2 bases and J by 5 bases, with 12 bases left in between. Written as DNA, the CDR3 is TGTGCCAGCAGCTTACAGGGGATAGGGGAGACCCAGTACTTC. This encodes CASSLQGIGETQYF.

This clonotype was observed at least ten times. The CDR3 sequence is CASSEKTGIFYEQYF. The DNA for the CDR3 is TGTGCCAGCAGTGAAAAGACAGGGATCTTCTACGAGCAGTACTTC. The chain has TRBV25-1 and TRBJ2-7, with 7 bases fitting TRBD1. The CDR3 has 15 amino acids. Germline V lookup: CDR1 MGHDK, CDR2 SYGVNS. Losses at the gene ends were 2 bases for V and 3 bases for J; bases not matched to a gene: 7.

This clonotype was seen ten or more times. The chain combines TRBV7-9 with TRBJ1-4; D is perhaps TRBD1 (6 bases). Germline CDR1 is SEHNR and CDR2 is FQNEAQ (reference sequence). Trimming removed 5 bases at V and 8 bases at J, with 18 bases between. The CDR3 contains 15 residues. The CDR3 sequence: CASSILQGLAEKLFF. Here the CDR3 DNA reads TGTGCCAGCAGCATACTACAGGGCCTTGCGGAAAAACTGTTTTTT.

The rearrangement uses TRBV20-1 and TRBJ2-3, with 7 bases aligning to TRBD2. Germline CDR1 reads DFQATT; CDR2 reads SNEGSKA (reference sequence). The CDR3 totals 13 residues. The V and J ends lost 4 bases and 3 bases, in that order; junction bases with no gene match: 4. As DNA, the CDR3 is TGCAGTGCTATTGCAGCGGGGACAGATACGCAGTATTTT. It is translated as CSAIAAGTDTQYF.

This clonotype occurred many times. The chain joins TRBV12-3 or TRBV12-4 to TRBJ1-1, with 7 bases aligning to TRBD1. The V gene end was trimmed by 7 bases and the J gene end by 4 bases; junction bases not matched to a gene: 15. The CDR3 has 16 amino acids. CDR3 sequence reads: CASMSTGSLGGTEAFF. The CDR3 bases are TGTGCCAGCATGTCGACAGGGAGTCTCGGCGGCACTGAAGCTTTCTTT.

This clonotype was recorded at least ten times. The V gene is TRBV4-2, the J gene TRBJ2-3; 10 bases fit TRBD2. CDR3 length: 18 amino acids. The germline V gene has CDR1 LGHNA and CDR2 YNFKEQ. Losses at the gene ends were 0 bases for V and 4 bases for J; bases not matched to a gene: 10. The DNA of the CDR3 is TGTGCCAGCAGCCAAGATGCCCTAGCGGGGGCTCTGCCAGATACGCAGTATTTT. Amino acids: CASSQDALAGALPDTQYF.